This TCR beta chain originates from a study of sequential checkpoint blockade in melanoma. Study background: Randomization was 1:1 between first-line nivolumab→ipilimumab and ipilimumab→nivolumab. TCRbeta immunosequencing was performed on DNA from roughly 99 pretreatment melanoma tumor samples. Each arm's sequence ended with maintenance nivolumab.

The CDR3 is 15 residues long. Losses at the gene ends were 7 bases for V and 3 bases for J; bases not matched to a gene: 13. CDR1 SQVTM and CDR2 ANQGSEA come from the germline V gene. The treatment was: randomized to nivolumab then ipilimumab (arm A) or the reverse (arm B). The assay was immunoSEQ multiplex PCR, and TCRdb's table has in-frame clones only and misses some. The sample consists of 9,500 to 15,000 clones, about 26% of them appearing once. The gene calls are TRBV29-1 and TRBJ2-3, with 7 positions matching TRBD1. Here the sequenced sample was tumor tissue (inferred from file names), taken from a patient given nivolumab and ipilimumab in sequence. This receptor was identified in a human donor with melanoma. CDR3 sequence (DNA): TGCAGCGCCAAAGCGGCAGGGGGTTGGACAGATACGCAGTATTTT. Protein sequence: CSAKAAGGWTDTQYF.